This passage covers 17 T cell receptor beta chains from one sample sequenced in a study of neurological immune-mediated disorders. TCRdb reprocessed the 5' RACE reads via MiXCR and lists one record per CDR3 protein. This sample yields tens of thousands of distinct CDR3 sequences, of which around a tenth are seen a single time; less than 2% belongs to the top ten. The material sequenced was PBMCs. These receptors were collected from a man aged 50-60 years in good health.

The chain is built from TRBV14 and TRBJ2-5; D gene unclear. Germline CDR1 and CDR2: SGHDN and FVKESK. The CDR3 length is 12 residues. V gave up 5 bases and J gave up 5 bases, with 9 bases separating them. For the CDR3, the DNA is TGTGCCAGCAGCTTAAACGGGGAGACCCAGTACTTC. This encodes CASSLNGETQYF.

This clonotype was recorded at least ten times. CDR3 coding DNA: TGTGCCAGCAGCTCCCGGGACAGGTACCAATCACCCCTCCACTTT. Protein: CASSSRDRYQSPLHF. The chain links TRBV3-1 to TRBJ1-6, with 8 bases identical to TRBD1. The CDR3 runs 15 residues. J was trimmed by 10 bases and V by 5 bases; bases with no gene match: 10. Germline CDR1 LGHDT, CDR2 YNNKEL (reference sequence).

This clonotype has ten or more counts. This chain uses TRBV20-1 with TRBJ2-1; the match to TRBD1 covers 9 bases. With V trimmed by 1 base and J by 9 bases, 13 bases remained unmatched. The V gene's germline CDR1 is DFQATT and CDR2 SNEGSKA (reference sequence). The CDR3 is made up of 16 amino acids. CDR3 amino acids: CSARVWRQGVGGEQFF. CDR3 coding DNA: TGCAGTGCTAGAGTATGGAGACAGGGGGTAGGCGGTGAGCAGTTCTTC.

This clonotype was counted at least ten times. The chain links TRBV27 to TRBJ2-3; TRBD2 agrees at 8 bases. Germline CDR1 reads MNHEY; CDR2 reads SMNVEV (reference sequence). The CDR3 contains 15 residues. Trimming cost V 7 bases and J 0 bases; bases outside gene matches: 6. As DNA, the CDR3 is TGTGCCAGCACCAAACTAGCGGCTAGCACAGATACGCAGTATTTT. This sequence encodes CASTKLAASTDTQYF.

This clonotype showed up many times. CDR3 coding DNA: TGTGCCAGCAGTAATGTTCCAACGAACACCGGGGAGCTGTTTTTT. Its translation: CASSNVPTNTGELFF. The chain employs TRBV2 and TRBJ2-2; D is unclear. Germline assignment: CDR1 SNHLY and CDR2 FYNNEI. This CDR3 contains 15 residues. The germline V and J ends were trimmed by 5 bases and 0 bases, with 10 bases remaining between them.

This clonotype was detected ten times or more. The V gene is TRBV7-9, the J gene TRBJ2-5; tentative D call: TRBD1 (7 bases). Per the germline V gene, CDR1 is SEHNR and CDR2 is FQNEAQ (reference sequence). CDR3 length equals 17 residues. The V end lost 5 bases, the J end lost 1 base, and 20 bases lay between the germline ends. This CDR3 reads CASSPWRGQLGQETQYF. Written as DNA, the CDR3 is TGTGCCAGCAGCCCATGGAGGGGGCAGCTAGGCCAAGAGACCCAGTACTTC.

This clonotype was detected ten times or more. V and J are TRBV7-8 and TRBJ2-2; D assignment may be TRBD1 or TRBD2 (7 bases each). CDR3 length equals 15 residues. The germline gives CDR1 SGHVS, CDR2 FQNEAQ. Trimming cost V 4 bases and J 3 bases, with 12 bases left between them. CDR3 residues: CASSSRGGYTGELFF. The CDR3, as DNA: TGTGCCAGCAGCTCCAGGGGGGGCTACACCGGGGAGCTGTTTTTT. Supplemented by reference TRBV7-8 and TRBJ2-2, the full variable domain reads GAGVSQSPRYKVAKRGQDVALRCDPISGHVSLFWYQQALGQGPEFLTYFQNEAQLDKSGLPSDRFFAERPEGSVSTLKIQRTQQEDSAVYLCASSSRGGYTGELFFGEGSRLTVL.

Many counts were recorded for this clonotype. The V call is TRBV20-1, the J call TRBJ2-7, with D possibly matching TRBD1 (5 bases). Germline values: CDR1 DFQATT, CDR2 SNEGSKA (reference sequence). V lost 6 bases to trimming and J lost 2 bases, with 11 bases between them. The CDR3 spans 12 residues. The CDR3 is CSAPGLAYEQYF. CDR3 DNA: TGCAGTGCGCCAGGGTTAGCCTACGAGCAGTACTTC.

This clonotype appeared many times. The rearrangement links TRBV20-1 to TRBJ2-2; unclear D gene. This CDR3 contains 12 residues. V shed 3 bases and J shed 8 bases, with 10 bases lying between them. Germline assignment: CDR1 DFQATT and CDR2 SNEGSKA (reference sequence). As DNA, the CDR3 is TGCAGTGCTAGGAGTAACGCGGGGGAGCTGTTTTTT. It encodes CSARSNAGELFF.

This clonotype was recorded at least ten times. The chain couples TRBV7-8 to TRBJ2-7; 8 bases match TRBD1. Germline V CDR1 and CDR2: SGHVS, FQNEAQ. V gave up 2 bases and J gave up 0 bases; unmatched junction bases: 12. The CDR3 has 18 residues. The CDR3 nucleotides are TGTGCCAGCAGCTTACGCTTATATCGGGACAGGAGCTCCTACGAGCAGTACTTC. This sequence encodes CASSLRLYRDRSSYEQYF. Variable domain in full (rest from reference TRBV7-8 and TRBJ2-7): GAGVSQSPRYKVAKRGQDVALRCDPISGHVSLFWYQQALGQGPEFLTYFQNEAQLDKSGLPSDRFFAERPEGSVSTLKIQRTQQEDSAVYLCASSLRLYRDRSSYEQYFGPGTRLTVT.

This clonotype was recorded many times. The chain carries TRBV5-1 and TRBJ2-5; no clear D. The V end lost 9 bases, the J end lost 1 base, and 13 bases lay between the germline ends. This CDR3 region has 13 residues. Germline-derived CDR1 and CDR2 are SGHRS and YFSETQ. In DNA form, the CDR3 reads TGCGCCACCAGACTTAGGACCCAAGAGACCCAGTACTTC. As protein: CATRLRTQETQYF.

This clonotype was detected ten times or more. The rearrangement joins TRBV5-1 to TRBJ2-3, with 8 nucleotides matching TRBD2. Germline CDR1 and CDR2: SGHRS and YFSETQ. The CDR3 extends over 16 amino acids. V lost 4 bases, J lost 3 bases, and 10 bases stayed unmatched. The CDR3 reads CASSGGTRARTDTQYF. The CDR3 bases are TGCGCCAGCAGCGGGGGGACTAGGGCGCGGACAGATACGCAGTATTTT.

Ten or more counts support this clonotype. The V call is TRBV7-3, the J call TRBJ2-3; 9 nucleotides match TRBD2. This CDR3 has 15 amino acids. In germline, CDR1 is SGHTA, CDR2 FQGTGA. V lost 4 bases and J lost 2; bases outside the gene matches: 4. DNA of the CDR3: TGTGCCAGCAGCTGGAGCGGGGGGACCACAGATACGCAGTATTTT. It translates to CASSWSGGTTDTQYF.

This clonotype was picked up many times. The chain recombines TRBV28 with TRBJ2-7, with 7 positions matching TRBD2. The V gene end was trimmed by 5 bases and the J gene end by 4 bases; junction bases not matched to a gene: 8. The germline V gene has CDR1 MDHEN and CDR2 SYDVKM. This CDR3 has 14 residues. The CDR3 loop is CASSMPGGYYEQYF. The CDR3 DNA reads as TGTGCCAGCAGTATGCCCGGGGGGTATTACGAGCAGTACTTC.

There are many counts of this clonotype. As DNA, the CDR3 is TGTGCCAGCAGTCACAGCTCCCCAGATACGCAGTATTTT. This gives the protein CASSHSSPDTQYF. The rearrangement uses TRBV3-1 and TRBJ2-3; D unclear. The V and J ends lost 6 bases and 4 bases respectively, with 11 bases between them. Germline CDR1 is LGHDT and CDR2 is YNNKEL (reference sequence). The CDR3 spans 13 residues.

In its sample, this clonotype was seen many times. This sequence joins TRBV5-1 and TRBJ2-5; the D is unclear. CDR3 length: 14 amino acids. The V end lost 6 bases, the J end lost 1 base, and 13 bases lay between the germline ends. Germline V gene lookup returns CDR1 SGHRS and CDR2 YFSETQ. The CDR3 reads CASTSKVGQETQYF. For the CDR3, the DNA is TGCGCCAGCACCTCCAAAGTGGGCCAAGAGACCCAGTACTTC.

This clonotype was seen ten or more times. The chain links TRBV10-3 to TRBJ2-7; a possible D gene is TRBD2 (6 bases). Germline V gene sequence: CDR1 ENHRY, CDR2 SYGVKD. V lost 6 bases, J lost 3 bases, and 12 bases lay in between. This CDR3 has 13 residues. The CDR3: CAIRRDSYYEQYF. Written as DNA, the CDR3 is TGTGCCATCAGGAGGGACTCCTACTACGAGCAGTACTTC.